This TCR beta chain was identified in a study of early T cells in non-severe SARS-CoV-2 infection. The wider study: The input, bulk RNA from unsorted whole blood, was sequenced, and chains were unpaired.

At least ten counts were recorded for this clonotype. Losses at the gene ends were 4 bases for V and 2 bases for J; bases not matched to a gene: 5. The CDR3 is made up of 16 amino acids. Germline CDR1 and CDR2: MRHNA and SNTAGT. TCRdb processed the 5' RACE reads anew with MiXCR; each CDR3 protein has one entry. The data contain about 50,000 distinct CDR3 sequences, roughly 11% of them singletons. The specimen was whole blood. This receptor was taken from an adult who was a healthcare worker with PCR-confirmed SARS-CoV-2 infection or an uninfected control (not recorded which). V is TRBV6-4 and J is TRBJ2-1, with TRBD2 matching 10 bases. In nucleotides, the CDR3 is TGTGCCAGCAGTGGTGGTCTAGCGGGAGCCTACAATGAGCAGTTCTTC. Its protein product is CASSGGLAGAYNEQFF.